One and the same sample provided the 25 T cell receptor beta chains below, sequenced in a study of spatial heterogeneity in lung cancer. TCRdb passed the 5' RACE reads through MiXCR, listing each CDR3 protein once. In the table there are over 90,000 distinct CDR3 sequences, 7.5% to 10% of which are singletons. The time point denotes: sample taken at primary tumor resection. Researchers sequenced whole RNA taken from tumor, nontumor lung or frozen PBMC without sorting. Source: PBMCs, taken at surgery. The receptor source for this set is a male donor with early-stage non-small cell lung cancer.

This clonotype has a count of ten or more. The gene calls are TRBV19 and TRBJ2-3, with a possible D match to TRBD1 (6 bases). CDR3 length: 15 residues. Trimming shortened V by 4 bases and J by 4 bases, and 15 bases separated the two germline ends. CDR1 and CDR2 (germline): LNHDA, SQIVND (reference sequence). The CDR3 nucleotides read TGTGCCAGTAGTAGGAGACAGCAGGGGTCAGATACGCAGTATTTT. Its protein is CASSRRQQGSDTQYF.

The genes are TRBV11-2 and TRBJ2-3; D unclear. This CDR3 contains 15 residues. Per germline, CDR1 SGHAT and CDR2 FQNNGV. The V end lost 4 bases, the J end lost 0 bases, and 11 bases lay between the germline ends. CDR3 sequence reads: CASSSRLYSTDTQYF. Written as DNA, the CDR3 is TGTGCCAGCAGCTCCAGACTGTATAGCACAGATACGCAGTATTTT.

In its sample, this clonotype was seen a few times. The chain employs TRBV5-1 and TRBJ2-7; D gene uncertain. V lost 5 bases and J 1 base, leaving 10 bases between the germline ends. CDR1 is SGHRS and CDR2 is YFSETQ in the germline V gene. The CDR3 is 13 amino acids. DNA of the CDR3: TGCGCCAGCAGTGTTGCGACATCCTACGAGCAGTACTTC. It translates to CASSVATSYEQYF. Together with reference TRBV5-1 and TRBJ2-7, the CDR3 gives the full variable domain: KAGVTQTPRYLIKTRGQQVTLSCSPISGHRSVSWYQQTPGQGLQFLFEYFSETQRNKGNFPGRFSGRQFSNSRSEMNVSTLELGDSALYLCASSVATSYEQYFGPGTRLTVT.

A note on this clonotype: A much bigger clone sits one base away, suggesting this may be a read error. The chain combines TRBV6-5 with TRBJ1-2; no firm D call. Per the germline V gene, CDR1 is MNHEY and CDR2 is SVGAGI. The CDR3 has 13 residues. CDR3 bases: TGTATGTCGGCCTCTCCCCTTAACTATGGCTACACCTTC. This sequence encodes CMSASPLNYGYTF.

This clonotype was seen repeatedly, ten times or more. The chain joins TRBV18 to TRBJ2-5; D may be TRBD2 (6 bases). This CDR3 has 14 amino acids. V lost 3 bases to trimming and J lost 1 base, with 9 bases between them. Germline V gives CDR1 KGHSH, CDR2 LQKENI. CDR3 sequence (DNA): TGTGCCAGCTCACCGGGGGGACTCCAAGAGACCCAGTACTTC. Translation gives CASSPGGLQETQYF. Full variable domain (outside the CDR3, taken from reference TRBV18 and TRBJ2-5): NAGVMQNPRHLVRRRGQEARLRCSPMKGHSHVYWYRQLPEEGLKFMVYLQKENIIDESGMPKERFSAEFPKEGPSILRIQQVVRGDSAAYFCASSPGGLQETQYFGPGTRLLVL.

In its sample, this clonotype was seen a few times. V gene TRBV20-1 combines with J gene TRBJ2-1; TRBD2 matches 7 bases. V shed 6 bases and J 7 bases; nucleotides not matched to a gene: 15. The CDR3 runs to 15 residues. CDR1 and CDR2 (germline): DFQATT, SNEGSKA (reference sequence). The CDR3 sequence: CSASGIADFVNEQFF. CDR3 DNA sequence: TGCAGTGCGAGCGGGATAGCGGACTTCGTAAATGAGCAGTTCTTC.

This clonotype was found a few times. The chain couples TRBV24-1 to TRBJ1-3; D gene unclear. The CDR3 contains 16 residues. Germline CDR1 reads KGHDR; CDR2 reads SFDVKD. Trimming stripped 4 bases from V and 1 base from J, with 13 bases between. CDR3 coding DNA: TGTGCCACCAGTGAGGAAACAGAAGAGTCTGGAAACACCATATATTTT. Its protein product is CATSEETEESGNTIYF.

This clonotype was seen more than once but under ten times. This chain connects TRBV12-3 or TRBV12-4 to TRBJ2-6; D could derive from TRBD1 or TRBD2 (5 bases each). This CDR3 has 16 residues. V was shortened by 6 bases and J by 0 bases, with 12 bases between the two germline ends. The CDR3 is CASSRDPYSGANVLTF. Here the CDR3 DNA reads TGTGCCAGCAGCCGGGACCCTTACTCTGGGGCCAACGTCCTGACTTTC.

This CDR3 reads CASRVLGGRQFF. The CDR3 region has the DNA TGTGCCAGCAGGGTACTAGGGGGCCGGCAGTTCTTC. The chain uses TRBV7-2 and TRBJ2-1; TRBD1 matches 7 bases. J lost 12 bases, V lost 6 bases, and 8 bases had no gene match. This CDR3 is built from 12 residues. The V gene's germline CDR1 is SGHTA and CDR2 FQGNSA.

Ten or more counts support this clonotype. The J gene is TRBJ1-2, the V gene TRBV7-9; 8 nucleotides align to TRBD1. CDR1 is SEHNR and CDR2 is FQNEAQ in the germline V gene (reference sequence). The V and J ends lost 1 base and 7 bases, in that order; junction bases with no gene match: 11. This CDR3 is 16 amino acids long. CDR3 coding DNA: TGTGCCAGCAGCTTAGATCCTCGGACAGGGTCTGGTGGCTACACCTTC. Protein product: CASSLDPRTGSGGYTF.

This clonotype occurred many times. The CDR3 is CASSLGQGTGYTF. CDR3 DNA sequence: TGCGCCAGCAGCTTGGGGCAGGGAACGGGCTACACCTTC. V and J are TRBV5-1 and TRBJ1-2; weak D call: TRBD1 (5 bases). CDR3 length: 13 amino acids. V lost 0 bases, J lost 8 bases, and 11 bases lay in between. From germline, CDR1 is SGHRS and CDR2 YFSETQ.

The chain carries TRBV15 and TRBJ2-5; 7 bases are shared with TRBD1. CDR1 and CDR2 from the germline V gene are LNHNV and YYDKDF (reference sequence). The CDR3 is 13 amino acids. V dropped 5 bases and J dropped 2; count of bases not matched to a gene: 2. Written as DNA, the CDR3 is TGTGCCACCAGCCCGGGACAGCAAGAGACCCAGTACTTC. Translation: CATSPGQQETQYF.

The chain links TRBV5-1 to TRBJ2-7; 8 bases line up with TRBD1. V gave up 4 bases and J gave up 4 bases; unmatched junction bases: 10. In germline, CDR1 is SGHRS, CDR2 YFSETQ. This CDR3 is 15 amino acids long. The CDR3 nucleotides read TGCGCCAGCAGCCCCGGGACAGGTGTTGCGTACGAGCAGTACTTC. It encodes CASSPGTGVAYEQYF.

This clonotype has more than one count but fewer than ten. The CDR3, as DNA: TGCAGTGCCCCTGCCCTTTGGTCACGGGGGGCCTACAATGAGCAGTTCTTC. Translation: CSAPALWSRGAYNEQFF. The chain carries TRBV20-1 and TRBJ2-1; 7 nucleotides line up with TRBD2. This CDR3 region has 17 residues. With V trimmed by 6 bases and J by 2 bases, 16 bases remained unmatched. Germline V gene sequence: CDR1 DFQATT, CDR2 SNEGSKA (reference sequence).

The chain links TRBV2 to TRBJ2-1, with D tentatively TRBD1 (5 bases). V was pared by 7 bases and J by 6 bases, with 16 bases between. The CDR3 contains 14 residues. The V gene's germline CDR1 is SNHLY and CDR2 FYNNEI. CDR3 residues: CASIEETVSNEQFF. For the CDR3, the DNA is TGTGCCAGCATCGAGGAGACAGTTAGCAATGAGCAGTTCTTC.

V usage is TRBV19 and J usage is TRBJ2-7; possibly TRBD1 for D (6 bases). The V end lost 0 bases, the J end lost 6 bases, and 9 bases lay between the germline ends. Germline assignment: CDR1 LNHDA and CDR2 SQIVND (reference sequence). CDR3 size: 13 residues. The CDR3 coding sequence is TGTGCCAGTAGTATAGATCCGACAGGCGAGCAGTACTTC. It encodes CASSIDPTGEQYF.

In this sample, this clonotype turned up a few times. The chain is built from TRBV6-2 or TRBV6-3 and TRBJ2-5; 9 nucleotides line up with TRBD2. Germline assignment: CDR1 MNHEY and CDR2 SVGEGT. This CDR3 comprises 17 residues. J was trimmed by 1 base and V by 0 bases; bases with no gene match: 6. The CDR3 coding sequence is TGTGCCAGCAGTTACTCGGTGGCGACTAGCGGCCAAGAGACCCAGTACTTC. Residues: CASSYSVATSGQETQYF.

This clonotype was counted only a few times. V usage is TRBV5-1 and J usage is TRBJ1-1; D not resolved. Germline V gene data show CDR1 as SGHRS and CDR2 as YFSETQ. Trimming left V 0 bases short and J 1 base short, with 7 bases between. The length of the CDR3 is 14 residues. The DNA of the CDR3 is TGCGCCAGCAGCTTGGGGGAGGGGAACACTGAAGCTTTCTTT. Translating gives CASSLGEGNTEAFF.

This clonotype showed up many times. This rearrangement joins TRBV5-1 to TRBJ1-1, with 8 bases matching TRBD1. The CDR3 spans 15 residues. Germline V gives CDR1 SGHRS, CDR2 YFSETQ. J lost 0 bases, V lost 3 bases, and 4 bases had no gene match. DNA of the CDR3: TGCGCCAGCAGCTCCGGGACAGGTGTGAACACTGAAGCTTTCTTT. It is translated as CASSSGTGVNTEAFF.

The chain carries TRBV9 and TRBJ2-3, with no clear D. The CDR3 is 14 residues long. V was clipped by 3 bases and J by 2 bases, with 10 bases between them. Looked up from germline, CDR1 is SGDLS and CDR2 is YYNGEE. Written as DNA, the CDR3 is TGTGCCAGCAGCGCGCTACTGAACACAGATACGCAGTATTTT. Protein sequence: CASSALLNTDTQYF. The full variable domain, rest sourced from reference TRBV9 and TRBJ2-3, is DSGVTQTPKHLITATGQRVTLRCSPRSGDLSVYWYQQSLDQGLQFLIQYYNGEERAKGNILERFSAQQFPDLHSELNLSSLELGDSALYFCASSALLNTDTQYFGPGTRLTVL.

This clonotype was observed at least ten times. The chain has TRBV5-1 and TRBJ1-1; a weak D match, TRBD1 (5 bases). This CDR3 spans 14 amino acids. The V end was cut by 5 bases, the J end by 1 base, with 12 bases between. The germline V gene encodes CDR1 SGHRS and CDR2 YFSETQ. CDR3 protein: CASSNGAANTEAFF. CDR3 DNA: TGCGCCAGCAGTAACGGGGCCGCGAACACTGAAGCTTTCTTT. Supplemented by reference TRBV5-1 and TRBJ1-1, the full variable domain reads KAGVTQTPRYLIKTRGQQVTLSCSPISGHRSVSWYQQTPGQGLQFLFEYFSETQRNKGNFPGRFSGRQFSNSRSEMNVSTLELGDSALYLCASSNGAANTEAFFGQGTRLTVV.

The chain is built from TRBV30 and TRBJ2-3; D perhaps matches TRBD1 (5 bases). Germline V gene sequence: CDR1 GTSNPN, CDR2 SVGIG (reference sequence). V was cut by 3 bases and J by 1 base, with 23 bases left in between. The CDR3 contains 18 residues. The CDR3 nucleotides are TGTGCCTGGAGGGGAAACAGGATTTCGCGAGTTGGCACAGATACGCAGTATTTT. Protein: CAWRGNRISRVGTDTQYF. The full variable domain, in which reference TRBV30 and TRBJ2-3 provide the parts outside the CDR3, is SQTIHQWPATLVQPVGSPLSLECTVEGTSNPNLYWYRQAAGRGLQLLFYSVGIGQISSEVPQNLSASRPQDRQFILSSKKLLLSDSGFYLCAWRGNRISRVGTDTQYFGPGTRLTVL.

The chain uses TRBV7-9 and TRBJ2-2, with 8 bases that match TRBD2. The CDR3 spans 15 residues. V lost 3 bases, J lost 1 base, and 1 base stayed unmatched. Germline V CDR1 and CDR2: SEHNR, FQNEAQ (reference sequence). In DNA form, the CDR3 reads TGTGCCAGCAGCTTTAGCGGGAAGAACACCGGGGAGCTGTTTTTT. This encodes CASSFSGKNTGELFF.

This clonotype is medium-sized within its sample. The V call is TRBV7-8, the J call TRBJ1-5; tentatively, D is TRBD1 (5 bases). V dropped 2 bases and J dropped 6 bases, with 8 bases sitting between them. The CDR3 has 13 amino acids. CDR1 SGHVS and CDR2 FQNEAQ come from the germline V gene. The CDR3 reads CASSLQGSQPQHF. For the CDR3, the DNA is TGTGCCAGCAGCTTACAGGGTAGTCAGCCCCAGCATTTT. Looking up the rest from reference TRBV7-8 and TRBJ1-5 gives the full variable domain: GAGVSQSPRYKVAKRGQDVALRCDPISGHVSLFWYQQALGQGPEFLTYFQNEAQLDKSGLPSDRFFAERPEGSVSTLKIQRTQQEDSAVYLCASSLQGSQPQHFGDGTRLSIL.

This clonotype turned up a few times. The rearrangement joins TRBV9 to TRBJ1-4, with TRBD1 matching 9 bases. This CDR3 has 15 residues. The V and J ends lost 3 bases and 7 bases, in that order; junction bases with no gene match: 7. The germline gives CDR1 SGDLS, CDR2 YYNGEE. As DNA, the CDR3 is TGTGCCAGCAGCGCGTCCGGGACAGGGAGTGAAAAACTGTTTTTT. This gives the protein CASSASGTGSEKLFF.